The 9 T cell receptor beta chains listed next were all sequenced from one sample in a study of T cells in Graves' hyperthyroidism and ophthalmopathy. RNA transcripts gave rise to amplified TCR beta CDR3 regions. The TCR CDR3 first-round RT-PCR relied on the HTBI primer set. TCRdb re-derived calls from the multiplex PCR reads in MiXCR, one entry per CDR3 protein. The sample consists of about 250,000 distinct CDR3 sequences, approximately 25% of them appearing once. Material: blood. These receptors all stem from a middle-aged woman with Graves' ophthalmopathy.

This clonotype was recorded at least ten times. The chain recombines TRBV7-9 with TRBJ1-2, with D possibly TRBD1 on 5 matching bases. CDR3 length: 15 amino acids. CDR1 is SEHNR, CDR2 FQNEAQ, per germline (reference sequence). Trimming took 3 bases from V and 8 from J, leaving 19 bases between them. The CDR3 here is CASSLDMGIRGGYTF. The DNA for the CDR3 is TGTGCCAGCAGCTTGGACATGGGGATACGAGGGGGCTACACCTTC.

This clonotype appeared a few times. A much bigger clone sits one base away, suggesting this may be a read error. V gene TRBV19 combines with J gene TRBJ1-5; D is uncertain. Between the trimmed V and J ends, which lost 11 bases and 0 bases, there was a span of 29 bases. The CDR3 is made up of 19 amino acids. Germline V gene lookup returns CDR1 LNHDA and CDR2 SQIVND (reference sequence). Written as DNA, the CDR3 is TGTGCCTGTACTAAATCGGGAGCAAGTCGTTTTTATAGCAATCAGCCCCAGCATTTT. Amino acids: CACTKSGASRFYSNQPQHF.

This clonotype was seen repeatedly, ten times or more. The chain joins TRBV12-3 or TRBV12-4 to TRBJ2-7; 10 positions match TRBD2. The CDR3 runs 14 residues. V lost 6 bases, J lost 4 bases, and 6 bases stayed unmatched. The CDR3 bases are TGTGCCAGCAGCCAACAGCGGGAGGGATACGAGCAGTACTTC. Amino acids: CASSQQREGYEQYF.

This clonotype was seen a few times. The V gene is TRBV6-5, the J gene TRBJ1-5; a weak D match, TRBD1 (5 bases). This CDR3 comprises 17 residues. Trimming shortened V by 0 bases and J by 7 bases, and 19 bases separated the two germline ends. Per germline, CDR1 MNHEY and CDR2 SVGAGI. CDR3 region: CASSYSTVGGAGQPQHF. The CDR3 DNA reads TGTGCCAGCAGTTACTCGACGGTGGGAGGGGCAGGACAGCCCCAGCATTTT.

The chain combines TRBV12-3 or TRBV12-4 with TRBJ1-2; 9 bases are shared with TRBD1. V gave up 7 bases and J gave up 4 bases; unmatched junction bases: 7. CDR3 length: 14 amino acids. The CDR3 is CASNHRGQGYGYTF. In DNA, the CDR3 is TGTGCCAGCAATCACAGGGGGCAAGGCTATGGCTACACCTTC.

A word on this clonotype: A single base separates this from a much larger clone, so it may be a read error. The conserved phenylalanine or tryptophan is not found at the CDR3 terminus, so this likely reflects a read error. CDR3 residues: CASSQGTGWNQPQHI. The CDR3 DNA is TGTGCCAGCAGCCAAGGGACAGGATGGAATCAGCCCCAGCATATT. The genes are TRBV4-2 and TRBJ1-5; 7 bases match TRBD1. The CDR3 contains 15 residues. Unmatched junction bases numbered 4, after V lost 1 base and J lost 4 bases. Per germline, CDR1 LGHNA and CDR2 YNFKEQ.

This clonotype appeared many times. The rearrangement links TRBV5-1 to TRBJ2-2; D may correspond to TRBD1 or TRBD2 (6 bases each). Germline CDR1 and CDR2: SGHRS and YFSETQ. There are 16 residues in the CDR3. V was trimmed by 1 base and J by 4 bases, leaving 14 bases between them. The CDR3 protein is CASSLRTSGATGELFF. DNA of the CDR3: TGCGCCAGCAGCTTGAGGACCTCGGGGGCCACCGGGGAGCTGTTTTTT.

J is TRBJ1-5 and V is TRBV6-1; D may be TRBD1 (5 bases). This CDR3 is built from 14 residues. The germline V gene has CDR1 MNHNS and CDR2 SASEGT. Trimming cost V 0 bases and J 6 bases, with 9 bases left between them. CDR3 coding DNA: TGTGCCAGCAGTGAAGCCTTGGGGGGTCAGCCCCAGCATTTT. Residues: CASSEALGGQPQHF.

Ten or more counts support this clonotype. The chain recombines TRBV10-3 with TRBJ1-2; D is possibly TRBD1 (5 bases). This CDR3 region has 14 residues. Germline V CDR1 and CDR2: ENHRY, SYGVKD. V was cut by 6 bases and J by 4 bases, with 15 bases left in between. CDR3 protein: CAISSVGPSYGYTF. CDR3 DNA sequence: TGTGCCATCAGCTCTGTGGGACCGAGCTATGGCTACACCTTC.